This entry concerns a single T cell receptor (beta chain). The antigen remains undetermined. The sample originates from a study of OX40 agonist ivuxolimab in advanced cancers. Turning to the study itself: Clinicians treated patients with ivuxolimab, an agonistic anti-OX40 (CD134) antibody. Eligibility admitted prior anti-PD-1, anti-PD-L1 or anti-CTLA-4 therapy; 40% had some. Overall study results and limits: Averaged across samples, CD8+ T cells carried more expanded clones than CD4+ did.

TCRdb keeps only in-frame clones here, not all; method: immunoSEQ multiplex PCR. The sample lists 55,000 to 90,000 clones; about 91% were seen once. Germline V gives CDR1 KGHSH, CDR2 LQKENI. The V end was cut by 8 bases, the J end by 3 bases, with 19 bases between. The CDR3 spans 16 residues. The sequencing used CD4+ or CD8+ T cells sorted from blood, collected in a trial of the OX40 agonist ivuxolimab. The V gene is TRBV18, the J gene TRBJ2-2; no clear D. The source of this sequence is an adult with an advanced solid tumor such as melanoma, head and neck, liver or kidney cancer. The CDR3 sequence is CASQNINRDYTGELFF. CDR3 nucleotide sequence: TGTGCCAGCCAAAATATAAACAGAGATTACACCGGGGAGCTGTTTTTT.